This TCR beta chain was sequenced during a study of T cell responses to AZD1222 COVID-19 vaccine. Study in general: Pooling covered second doses at about 4 or about 12 weeks. Study results and limitations: Females made up more of the donors, who were largely white British, and clonal diversity may have come out too low. Only a handful of AZD1222 recipients, more than five in all, had baseline seropositivity. Vaccine-associated CD4 TCRs ranged over spike, dominating at 160-218 and 743-854.

This clone was found once. Its antigen is not known. TCRdb's copy holds only in-frame clones and misses some; the assay was immunoSEQ multiplex PCR. The data contain about 150,000 clones, about nine tenths of them singletons. V lost 4 bases and J 0 bases, leaving 10 bases between the germline ends. CDR1 MNHEY and CDR2 SVGEGT come from the germline V gene. The CDR3 covers 15 residues. The specimen comprised peripheral blood, sampled on day 0 of AZD1222 vaccination. The rearrangement links TRBV6-2 or TRBV6-3 to TRBJ1-5; D uncertain. The TCR sequence derives from an adult in good health. The CDR3 region has the DNA TGTGCCAGCAGTTCCCCGGGCATTAGCAATCAGCCCCAGCATTTT. Protein: CASSSPGISNQPQHF.